A selection of T cell receptor beta chains follows, all from one sample in a study of CD8 T cells in Susac syndrome. Each CDR3 protein gets one entry after TCRdb re-called the immunoSEQ multiplex PCR reads with MiXCR. Of some 170,000 distinct CDR3 sequences listed, 90% to 95% are singletons. The sequenced material came from CD4+ T cells from PBMCs. All receptors derive from a human donor with Susac syndrome. Each CDR3 is given without its conserved first and last residue. Each record gives: V gene, J gene, CDR3 protein.

v_call: TRBV7-6; j_call: TRBJ1-1; cdr3_aa: ASSPDGAVTEAF
v_call: TRBV27; j_call: TRBJ2-2; cdr3_aa: ASSLSRRGTGELF
v_call: TRBV20-1; j_call: TRBJ1-5; cdr3_aa: SARGVSNQPQH
v_call: TRBV5-4; j_call: TRBJ2-1; cdr3_aa: ASSLGGSAYNEQF
v_call: TRBV6-2/TRBV6-3; j_call: TRBJ2-3; cdr3_aa: ASSYYGTQY
v_call: TRBV28; j_call: TRBJ1-2; cdr3_aa: ASTTPGNYGYT
v_call: TRBV12-3/TRBV12-4; j_call: TRBJ1-1; cdr3_aa: ASSIGFPTEAF
v_call: TRBV6-6; j_call: TRBJ2-3; cdr3_aa: ASRRADSTDTQY
v_call: TRBV12-3/TRBV12-4; j_call: TRBJ2-6; cdr3_aa: ASSPRALWASGANVLT
v_call: TRBV14; j_call: TRBJ2-7; cdr3_aa: ASSQAVYEQY
v_call: TRBV2; j_call: TRBJ2-1; cdr3_aa: ASSEQTPYNEQF
v_call: TRBV7-9; j_call: TRBJ2-7; cdr3_aa: ASGQGASYEQY
v_call: TRBV7-9; j_call: TRBJ1-1; cdr3_aa: ASSFAGTGDVAF
v_call: TRBV27; j_call: TRBJ2-2; cdr3_aa: ACGSSRVTGELF
v_call: TRBV11-2; j_call: TRBJ2-7; cdr3_aa: ASSITGPSYEQY
v_call: TRBV7-9; j_call: TRBJ1-1; cdr3_aa: ASSLREVRETEAF
v_call: TRBV4-1; j_call: TRBJ2-3; cdr3_aa: ASSQDGFGQTTDTQY
v_call: TRBV7-8; j_call: TRBJ2-2; cdr3_aa: ASSQRRLASPGELF
v_call: TRBV7-9; j_call: TRBJ2-2; cdr3_aa: ASSLWRDTGELF
v_call: TRBV5-1; j_call: TRBJ1-4; cdr3_aa: ASSPGHTGRKLF
v_call: TRBV20-1; j_call: TRBJ2-2; cdr3_aa: SARGPGSGANTGELF
v_call: TRBV7-2; j_call: TRBJ2-7; cdr3_aa: ASSTRTSSYEQY
v_call: TRBV7-9; j_call: TRBJ1-2; cdr3_aa: ASSSAGGEYGYT
v_call: TRBV30; j_call: TRBJ1-1; cdr3_aa: AWRPWQGGTEAF
v_call: TRBV3-1; j_call: TRBJ1-2; cdr3_aa: ASSPKQRNYGYT
v_call: TRBV19; j_call: TRBJ1-1; cdr3_aa: ASSIGPASTEAF
v_call: TRBV7-2; j_call: TRBJ1-2; cdr3_aa: ASSHNSRDHGYT
v_call: TRBV7-9; j_call: TRBJ2-2; cdr3_aa: ASSFRPLGRKMNTGELF
v_call: TRBV12-3/TRBV12-4; j_call: TRBJ1-1; cdr3_aa: ASSLAWDDVF
v_call: TRBV12-3/TRBV12-4; j_call: TRBJ2-5; cdr3_aa: ASSLARGRQETQY
v_call: TRBV2; j_call: TRBJ2-1; cdr3_aa: ASSAGTSGLKQF
v_call: TRBV7-9; j_call: TRBJ1-2; cdr3_aa: ASSYGQGDYGYT
v_call: TRBV19; j_call: TRBJ1-2; cdr3_aa: ASSMWRAYGYT
v_call: TRBV12-3/TRBV12-4; j_call: TRBJ2-1; cdr3_aa: ASSPRFNMMHNEQF
v_call: TRBV9; j_call: TRBJ2-1; cdr3_aa: ASSATRYNEQF
v_call: TRBV20-1; j_call: TRBJ2-1; cdr3_aa: SARFVTVSSYNEQF
v_call: TRBV5-4; j_call: TRBJ2-5; cdr3_aa: ASTIRDRGRETQY
v_call: TRBV15; j_call: TRBJ1-1; cdr3_aa: ATSSGLTTATF
v_call: TRBV20-1; j_call: TRBJ2-3; cdr3_aa: SATRLAGSTDTQY
v_call: TRBV28; j_call: TRBJ2-2; cdr3_aa: ASRPGQPTGELF
v_call: TRBV29-1; j_call: TRBJ2-1; cdr3_aa: SVARGGSSYNEQF
v_call: TRBV15; j_call: TRBJ1-1; cdr3_aa: ATSRGTVNTEAF
v_call: TRBV4-1; j_call: TRBJ2-1; cdr3_aa: ASSPYESSQRGYNEQF
v_call: TRBV7-2; j_call: TRBJ2-3; cdr3_aa: ASSSPRGVGVSTDTQY
v_call: TRBV3-1; j_call: TRBJ2-2; cdr3_aa: ASTTQGSGTGELF
v_call: TRBV30; j_call: TRBJ2-7; cdr3_aa: AWTQGHGSWASEQY
v_call: TRBV7-9; j_call: TRBJ2-2; cdr3_aa: ASSFDRDTGELF
v_call: TRBV5-5; j_call: TRBJ1-5; cdr3_aa: ASSGGQGAGQPQH
v_call: TRBV5-1; j_call: TRBJ1-1; cdr3_aa: ASSKREAGNTEAF
v_call: TRBV30; j_call: TRBJ1-2; cdr3_aa: AWRSVGGKIYGYT
v_call: TRBV20-1; j_call: TRBJ2-1; cdr3_aa: SASLGSVHEQF
v_call: TRBV6-6; j_call: TRBJ2-5; cdr3_aa: ASTSLGGGETQY
v_call: TRBV5-6; j_call: NA; cdr3_aa: ATEREFYEQY